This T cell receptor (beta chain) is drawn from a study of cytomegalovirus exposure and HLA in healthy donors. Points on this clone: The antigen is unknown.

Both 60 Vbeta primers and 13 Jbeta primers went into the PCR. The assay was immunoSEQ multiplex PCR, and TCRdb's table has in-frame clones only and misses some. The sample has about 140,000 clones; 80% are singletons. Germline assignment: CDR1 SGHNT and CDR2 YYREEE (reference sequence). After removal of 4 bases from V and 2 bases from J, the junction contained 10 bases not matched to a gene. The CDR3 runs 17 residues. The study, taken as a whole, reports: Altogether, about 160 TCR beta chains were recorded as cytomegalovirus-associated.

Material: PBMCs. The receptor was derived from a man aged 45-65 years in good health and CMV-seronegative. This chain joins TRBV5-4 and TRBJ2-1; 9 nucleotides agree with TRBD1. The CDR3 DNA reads TGTGCCAGCAGCATAAACCGGGGACAGGGAACCTACAATGAGCAGTTCTTC. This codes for CASSINRGQGTYNEQFF. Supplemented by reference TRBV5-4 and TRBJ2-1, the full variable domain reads ETGVTQSPTHLIKTRGQQVTLRCSSQSGHNTVSWYQQALGQGPQFIFQYYREEENGRGNFPPRFSGLQFPNYSSELNVNALELDDSALYLCASSINRGQGTYNEQFFGPGTRLTVL.